This T cell receptor (beta chain) was observed in a study of blood T cell repertoires in COVID-19. About the study: PBMCs, B-cell-depleted T cells, or T cells provided the cDNA or gDNA that made up the material.

In the authors' methods: Reference gene primer amplification gave nucleated cell count estimates. Assay used: immunoSEQ multiplex PCR; TCRdb lists only in-frame clones, some missing. V and J calls and clone size are given by that table; D and trimming were obtained from the DNA. The data show approximately 120,000 clones, with approximately 86% seen just once and approximately 20% held by the top ten. Germline lookup yields CDR1 SEHNR and CDR2 FQNEAQ (reference sequence). This CDR3 contains 15 residues. V was clipped by 3 bases and J by 6 bases; unmatched bases: 9. V and J are TRBV7-9 and TRBJ1-1, with 8 nucleotides matching TRBD1. Source material: peripheral blood. This clonotype was sampled from a woman between 50 and 59 years old who had recovered from COVID-19. In DNA form, the CDR3 reads TGTGCCAGCAGCTTCGGACAGGGTCGGACGGCTGAAGCTTTCTTT. Translating gives CASSFGQGRTAEAFF.